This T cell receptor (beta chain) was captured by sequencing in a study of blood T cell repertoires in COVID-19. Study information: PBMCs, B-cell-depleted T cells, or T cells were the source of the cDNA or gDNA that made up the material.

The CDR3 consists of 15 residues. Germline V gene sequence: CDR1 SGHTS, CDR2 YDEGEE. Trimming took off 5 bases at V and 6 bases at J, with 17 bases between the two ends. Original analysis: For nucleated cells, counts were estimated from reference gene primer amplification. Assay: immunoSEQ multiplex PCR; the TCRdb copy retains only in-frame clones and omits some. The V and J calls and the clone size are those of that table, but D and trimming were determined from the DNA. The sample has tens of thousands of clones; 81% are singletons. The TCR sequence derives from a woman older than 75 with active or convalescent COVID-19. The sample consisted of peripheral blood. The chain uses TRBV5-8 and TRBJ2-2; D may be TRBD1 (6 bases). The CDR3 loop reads CASRGGRLLSGELFF. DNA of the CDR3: TGTGCCAGCAGAGGGGGACGGCTCCTCTCCGGGGAGCTGTTTTTT.